Listed here is a single T cell receptor beta chain. TCRdb's copy holds only in-frame clones and misses some; the assay was immunoSEQ multiplex PCR. The table has fewer than 350,000 clones, about 86% seen once. The sample originates from a study of blood T cell repertoires in COVID-19. Across the whole study: PBMCs, B-cell-depleted T cells, or T cells were the source of the cDNA or gDNA that made up the material.

In germline, CDR1 is SGHTA, CDR2 FQGTGA. CDR3 size: 14 residues. V was pared by 1 base and J by 10 bases, with 5 bases of the junction left unmatched. This sequence was found in a woman in her forties with acute COVID-19. Material: PBMCs or T cells enriched from blood (not recorded which). The chain is built from TRBV7-3 and TRBJ2-1, with 9 bases identical to TRBD1. Here the CDR3 DNA reads TGTGCCAGCAGCTTAAGGGGGACAGGGAGGGAGCAGTTCTTC. This encodes CASSLRGTGREQFF.